This entry lists 28 T cell receptor beta chains sequenced from one sample in a study of preoperative IRX-2 immunotherapy in early breast cancer. Treatment reported: preoperative locoregional IRX-2 cytokine immunotherapy. The method was immunoSEQ multiplex PCR; TCRdb's version includes in-frame clones alone and lacks a portion of them. The data contain about 98,000 clones, roughly 90% of them seen just once; the ten biggest clones take up over 2%. Sequencing used tumor tissue, obtained after IRX-2 immunotherapy. The receptor source for this set is a human donor with breast cancer.

This sequence joins TRBV23-1 and TRBJ2-3; D possibly corresponds to TRBD1 (7 bases). TRBV23-1 is treated as an ORF (open reading frame) with a function not yet certain. The CDR3 sequence is 16 residues long. V shed 6 bases and J shed 6 bases, with 22 bases lying between them. CDR3 in DNA: TGCGCCAGCAGACGCGGGACAGCCCTAAGCCCTGATACGCAGTATTTT. Protein sequence: CASRRGTALSPDTQYF.

The V and J genes are TRBV19 and TRBJ2-3, with D perhaps TRBD2 (6 bases). The CDR3 extends over 15 amino acids. The V end lost 3 bases, the J end lost 0 bases, and 10 bases lay between the germline ends. In germline, CDR1 is LNHDA, CDR2 SQIVND (reference sequence). The DNA for the CDR3 is TGTGCCAGTAGTATTCCTAGCGCTAGCACAGATACGCAGTATTTT. It translates to CASSIPSASTDTQYF. Full variable domain (rest looked up from reference TRBV19 and TRBJ2-3): DGGITQSPKYLFRKEGQNVTLSCEQNLNHDAMYWYRQDPGQGLRLIYYSQIVNDFQKGDIAEGYSVSREKKESFPLTVTSAQKNPTAFYLCASSIPSASTDTQYFGPGTRLTVL.

The chain is built from TRBV19 and TRBJ2-1; TRBD2 matches at 8 bases. This CDR3 region has 14 residues. Germline values: CDR1 LNHDA, CDR2 SQIVND (reference sequence). The junction had 9 bases not matched to a gene; V was cut back by 7 bases and J by 7 bases. CDR3: CASKGREAWNEQFF. The DNA of the CDR3 is TGTGCCAGTAAGGGGCGGGAGGCCTGGAATGAGCAGTTCTTC.

The chain has TRBV18 and TRBJ2-7; a weak D match, TRBD2 (5 bases). There are 14 residues in the CDR3. Per the germline V gene, CDR1 is KGHSH and CDR2 is LQKENI. The V end lost 3 bases, the J end lost 4 bases, and 13 bases lay between the germline ends. In DNA form, the CDR3 reads TGTGCCAGCTCACCCAACCGAGGAGGTTACGAGCAGTACTTC. This gives the protein CASSPNRGGYEQYF.

The rearrangement links TRBV28 to TRBJ1-2; TRBD1 is a possible D gene (6 bases). The CDR3 is 13 residues long. V dropped 3 bases and J dropped 8 bases, with 13 bases sitting between them. The V gene's germline CDR1 is MDHEN and CDR2 SYDVKM. The DNA for the CDR3 is TGTGCCAGCAGTTTGCGGGGCCAGGGGGGCTACACCTTC. Translation gives CASSLRGQGGYTF.

The V call is TRBV19, the J call TRBJ2-7, with D hard to call. The CDR3 has 14 amino acids. Germline lookup yields CDR1 LNHDA and CDR2 SQIVND (reference sequence). V gave up 5 bases and J gave up 4 bases, with 15 bases separating them. CDR3 region: CASSGGLTGYEQYF. CDR3 coding DNA: TGTGCCAGTAGTGGCGGTCTGACTGGGTACGAGCAGTACTTC. The full variable domain, in which reference TRBV19 and TRBJ2-7 provide the parts outside the CDR3, is DGGITQSPKYLFRKEGQNVTLSCEQNLNHDAMYWYRQDPGQGLRLIYYSQIVNDFQKGDIAEGYSVSREKKESFPLTVTSAQKNPTAFYLCASSGGLTGYEQYFGPGTRLTVT.

The J gene is TRBJ2-3, the V gene TRBV5-1; unclear D gene. The CDR3 is made up of 14 amino acids. V lost 4 bases and J 4 bases, leaving 13 bases between the germline ends. CDR1 and CDR2 (germline): SGHRS, YFSETQ. The CDR3 sequence is CASSRAERPDTQYF. The CDR3 bases are TGCGCCAGCAGCAGGGCAGAGAGGCCAGATACGCAGTATTTT.

The rearrangement joins TRBV11-3 to TRBJ2-2; D is unclear. Germline loops: CDR1 SGHNT, CDR2 YENEEA. V dropped 3 bases and J dropped 0 bases, with 8 bases sitting between them. The CDR3 spans 15 residues. The CDR3 DNA sequence: TGTGCCAGCAGCTTGTTGACAACGAACACCGGGGAGCTGTTTTTT. This sequence encodes CASSLLTTNTGELFF.

The genes are TRBV5-1 and TRBJ2-2; maybe TRBD2 (6 bases). V dropped 5 bases and J dropped 8 bases, with 16 bases sitting between them. Germline CDR1 reads SGHRS; CDR2 reads YFSETQ. The CDR3 has 14 residues. The DNA of the CDR3 is TGCGCCAGCAGTACGGGAGTGTCGGGTGGGGAGCTGTTTTTT. This codes for CASSTGVSGGELFF. Together with reference TRBV5-1 and TRBJ2-2, the CDR3 gives the full variable domain: KAGVTQTPRYLIKTRGQQVTLSCSPISGHRSVSWYQQTPGQGLQFLFEYFSETQRNKGNFPGRFSGRQFSNSRSEMNVSTLELGDSALYLCASSTGVSGGELFFGEGSRLTVL.

The V call is TRBV29-1, the J call TRBJ2-7; possible D gene TRBD1, 5 bases. Trimming removed 4 bases at V and 6 bases at J, with 16 bases between. Germline CDR1 and CDR2: SQVTM and ANQGSEA. This CDR3 is 13 amino acids long. The CDR3 DNA reads as TGCAGCGTTGCCCCCCATTATCAGGGCGAGCAGTACTTC. Amino acids: CSVAPHYQGEQYF.

The rearrangement uses TRBV11-3 and TRBJ2-1, with D perhaps given as TRBD1 or TRBD2 (5 bases each). The V and J ends lost 8 bases and 2 bases respectively, with 16 bases between them. Germline assignment: CDR1 SGHNT and CDR2 YENEEA. There are 15 residues in the CDR3. CDR3 region: CASVPVGAPYNEQFF. CDR3 in DNA: TGTGCCAGCGTCCCGGTCGGGGCGCCCTACAATGAGCAGTTCTTC.

The chain combines TRBV19 with TRBJ2-7, with 7 bases identical to TRBD2. CDR3 length: 14 amino acids. Trimming took 1 base from V and 3 from J; bases not matched to a gene: 3. Germline V gene sequence: CDR1 LNHDA, CDR2 SQIVND (reference sequence). The CDR3 DNA reads as TGTGCCAGTAGTATAGTCGGCGGGAGCTACGAGCAGTACTTC. This sequence encodes CASSIVGGSYEQYF.

The chain recombines TRBV6-8 with TRBJ2-7; 8 bases are shared with TRBD2. With V trimmed by 4 bases and J by 6 bases, 5 bases remained unmatched. The CDR3 totals 13 residues. Germline CDR1 MNHGY, CDR2 SAAAGT. In DNA, the CDR3 is TGTGCCAGCAGTTCCCTCGGGGGGGGCGAGCAGTACTTC. Its translation: CASSSLGGGEQYF.

This clone was counted once. The J gene is TRBJ1-2, the V gene TRBV11-3, with 10 nucleotides matching TRBD1. Germline V gives CDR1 SGHNT, CDR2 YENEEA. The CDR3 has 14 residues. With V trimmed by 6 bases and J by 5 bases, 6 bases remained unmatched. This CDR3 is CASSSDRGKYGYTF. The CDR3 DNA reads TGTGCCAGCAGTTCGGACAGGGGGAAATATGGCTACACCTTC.

The V and J genes are TRBV6-8 and TRBJ1-1; D call uncertain. Germline V lookup: CDR1 MNHGY, CDR2 SAAAGT. This CDR3 is built from 13 residues. V lost 11 bases and J 5 bases, leaving 18 bases between the germline ends. Written as DNA, the CDR3 is TGTGCCGAAGGGTCGGGGATAACAACTGAAGCTTTCTTT. Residues: CAEGSGITTEAFF.

This chain joins TRBV28 and TRBJ1-1; D not certain. CDR1 MDHEN and CDR2 SYDVKM come from the germline V gene. V dropped 6 bases and J dropped 8 bases, with 16 bases sitting between them. This CDR3 comprises 13 residues. CDR3 protein: CASSYSTEVEAFF. In DNA form, the CDR3 reads TGTGCCAGCAGCTATAGTACAGAGGTCGAAGCTTTCTTT.

This chain joins TRBV28 and TRBJ1-2, with 10 bases identical to TRBD1. Losses at the gene ends were 10 bases for V and 4 bases for J; bases not matched to a gene: 6. The CDR3 extends over 13 amino acids. Looked up from germline, CDR1 is MDHEN and CDR2 is SYDVKM. CDR3 coding DNA: TGTGCCATAGGACAGGGGGTAAGCTATGGCTACACCTTC. The encoded protein is CAIGQGVSYGYTF.

This clone is a singleton in its sample. The chain joins TRBV11-3 to TRBJ2-3; tentatively, D is TRBD1 (6 bases). This CDR3 is 15 amino acids long. V lost 5 bases and J lost 2, with 14 bases in between. CDR1 SGHNT and CDR2 YENEEA come from the germline V gene. As DNA, the CDR3 is TGTGCCAGCAGCCACCCAAGGGGGACCACAGATACGCAGTATTTT. This translates into CASSHPRGTTDTQYF.

The chain combines TRBV7-5 with TRBJ2-1; the D segment call TRBD1 is taken from the table without a DNA check. TRBV7-5 is shown as a pseudogene. This CDR3 is built from 15 residues. The CDR3 DNA is TGTGCCAGCAGCTTGGCCAGGGGTAGTACGGATGAGCAGTTCTTC. Its translation: CASSLARGSTDEQFF.

V is TRBV5-1 and J is TRBJ2-7; 11 bases are a match to TRBD1. The J segment lost 6 bases and the V segment lost 0 bases, leaving 2 bases of the junction unmatched. From germline, CDR1 is SGHRS and CDR2 YFSETQ. The CDR3 covers 14 residues. CDR3 loop: CASSLEGQGGEQYF. The CDR3 region has the DNA TGCGCCAGCAGCTTGGAGGGACAGGGGGGCGAGCAGTACTTC.

The rearrangement joins TRBV19 to TRBJ1-1; D remains unclear. This CDR3 has 15 residues. V was trimmed by 4 bases and J by 3 bases, leaving 15 bases between them. The germline V gene encodes CDR1 LNHDA and CDR2 SQIVND (reference sequence). The CDR3 reads CASSTYRTYDTEAFF. The CDR3 coding sequence is TGTGCCAGTAGTACTTACCGGACCTACGACACTGAAGCTTTCTTT.

In the case of this clone: The identical CDR3 is also encoded by other nucleotide sequences in the sample. CDR3 loop: CASSPQGYEQYF. The CDR3 coding sequence is TGTGCCAGCAGCCCCCAGGGGTACGAGCAGTACTTC. The rearrangement links TRBV6-8 to TRBJ2-7, with D perhaps matching TRBD1 (6 bases). The CDR3 sequence is 12 residues long. V was shortened by 6 bases and J by 4 bases, with 10 bases between the two germline ends. Germline-derived CDR1 and CDR2 are MNHGY and SAAAGT.

The J gene is TRBJ1-5, the V gene TRBV9; D ambiguous. The CDR3 totals 14 residues. The V gene lost 0 bases and the J gene lost 4 bases, with 8 bases spanning the gap. Germline-derived CDR1 and CDR2 are SGDLS and YYNGEE. CDR3 region: CASSVAAENQPQHF. Written as DNA, the CDR3 is TGTGCCAGCAGCGTAGCTGCCGAAAATCAGCCCCAGCATTTT.

This clone was counted once. The rearrangement uses TRBV23-1 and TRBJ2-7; 8 bases map to TRBD1. TRBV23-1 is reported as an ORF; its role is uncertain. V gave up 6 bases and J gave up 3 bases; unmatched junction bases: 4. The CDR3 spans 13 residues. CDR3 loop: CASSTGGNYEQYF. The CDR3 coding sequence is TGCGCCAGCAGCACAGGGGGTAACTACGAGCAGTACTTC.

The CDR3 loop is CASRMPGLAGRNNEQFF. Here the CDR3 DNA reads TGTGCCAGTAGAATGCCGGGACTAGCGGGACGGAACAATGAGCAGTTCTTC. The chain combines TRBV19 with TRBJ2-1, with TRBD2 matching 13 bases. Germline CDR1 reads LNHDA; CDR2 reads SQIVND (reference sequence). The CDR3 is 17 residues long. Trimming cost V 6 bases and J 5 bases; bases outside gene matches: 10.

The gene calls are TRBV23-1 and TRBJ2-5; D may be TRBD2 (6 bases). TRBV23-1 is reported as an ORF; its role is uncertain. CDR3 length equals 13 residues. The V and J ends lost 4 bases and 4 bases respectively, with 10 bases between them. The CDR3: CASSRGVGETQYF. CDR3 nucleotides: TGCGCCAGCAGTCGGGGGGTGGGAGAGACCCAGTACTTC.

The CDR3 nucleotides read TGTGCCAGCAGCCAGCGGGGTTTTGAGGAAAAACTGTTTTTT. Translation gives CASSQRGFEEKLFF. The chain joins TRBV14 to TRBJ1-4, with no clear D. The CDR3 extends over 14 amino acids. CDR1 and CDR2 from the germline V gene are SGHDN and FVKESK. V was clipped by 3 bases and J by 8 bases, with 13 bases between them.

The V gene is TRBV29-1, the J gene TRBJ2-3; 7 positions match TRBD1. With 4 bases clipped from V and 2 bases from J, the junction kept 9 bases outside the gene matches. From germline, CDR1 is SQVTM and CDR2 ANQGSEA. This CDR3 spans 15 amino acids. The chain's CDR3 is CSVGGVRGLTDTQYF. The CDR3 nucleotides are TGCAGCGTTGGTGGTGTTAGGGGGCTCACAGATACGCAGTATTTT.